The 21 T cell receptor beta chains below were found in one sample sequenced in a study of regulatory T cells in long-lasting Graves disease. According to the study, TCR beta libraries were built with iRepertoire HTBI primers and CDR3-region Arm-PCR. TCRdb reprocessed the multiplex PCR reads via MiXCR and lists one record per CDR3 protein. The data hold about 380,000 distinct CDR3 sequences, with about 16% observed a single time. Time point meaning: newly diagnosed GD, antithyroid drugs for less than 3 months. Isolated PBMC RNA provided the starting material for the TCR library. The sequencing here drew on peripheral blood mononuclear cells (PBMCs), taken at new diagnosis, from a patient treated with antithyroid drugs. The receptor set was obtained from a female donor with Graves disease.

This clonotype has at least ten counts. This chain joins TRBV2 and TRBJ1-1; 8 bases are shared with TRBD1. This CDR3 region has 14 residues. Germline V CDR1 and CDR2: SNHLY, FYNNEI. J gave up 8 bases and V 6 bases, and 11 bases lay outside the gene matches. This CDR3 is CASRADRGYPEAFF. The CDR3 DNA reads TGTGCCAGCAGGGCTGACAGGGGTTACCCCGAAGCTTTCTTT.

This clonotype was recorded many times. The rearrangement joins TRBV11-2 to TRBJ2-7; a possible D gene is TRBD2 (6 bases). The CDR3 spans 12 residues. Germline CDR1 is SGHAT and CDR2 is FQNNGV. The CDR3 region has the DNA TGTGCTTCGGCCGGGAGCTCCTACGAGCAGTACTTC. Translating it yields CASAGSSYEQYF.

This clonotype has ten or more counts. The DNA for the CDR3 is TGTGCCAGCAGTGTATGGGCTAGCGGGAGGGCATACAATGAGCAGTTCTTC. It is translated as CASSVWASGRAYNEQFF. The V call is TRBV12-3 or TRBV12-4, the J call TRBJ2-1; 12 nucleotides agree with TRBD2. V was pared by 5 bases and J by 4 bases, with 9 bases of the junction left unmatched. The CDR3 has 17 amino acids.

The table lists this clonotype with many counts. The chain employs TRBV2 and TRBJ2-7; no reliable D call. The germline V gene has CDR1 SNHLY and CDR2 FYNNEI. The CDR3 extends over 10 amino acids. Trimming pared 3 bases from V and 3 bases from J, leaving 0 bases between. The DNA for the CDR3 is TGTGCCAGCAGTGACTACGAGCAGTACTTC. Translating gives CASSDYEQYF. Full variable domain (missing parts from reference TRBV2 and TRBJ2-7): EPEVTQTPSHQVTQMGQEVILRCVPISNHLYFYWYRQILGQKVEFLVSFYNNEISEKSEIFDDQFSVERPDGSNFTLKIRSTKLEDSAMYFCASSDYEQYFGPGTRLTVT.

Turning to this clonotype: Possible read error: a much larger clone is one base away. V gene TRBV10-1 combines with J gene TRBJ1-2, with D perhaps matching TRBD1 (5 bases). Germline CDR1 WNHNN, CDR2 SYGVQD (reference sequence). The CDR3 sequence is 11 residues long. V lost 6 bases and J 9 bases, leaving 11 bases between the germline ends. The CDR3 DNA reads TGCGCCAGCAGGGGACTCGACAGCTACACCTTC. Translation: CASRGLDSYTF.

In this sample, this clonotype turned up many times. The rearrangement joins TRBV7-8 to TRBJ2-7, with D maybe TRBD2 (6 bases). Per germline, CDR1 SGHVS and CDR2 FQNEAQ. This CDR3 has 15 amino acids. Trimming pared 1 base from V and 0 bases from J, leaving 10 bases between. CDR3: CASSLDPSDSYEQYF. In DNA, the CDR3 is TGTGCCAGCAGCTTAGACCCTAGCGACTCCTACGAGCAGTACTTC.

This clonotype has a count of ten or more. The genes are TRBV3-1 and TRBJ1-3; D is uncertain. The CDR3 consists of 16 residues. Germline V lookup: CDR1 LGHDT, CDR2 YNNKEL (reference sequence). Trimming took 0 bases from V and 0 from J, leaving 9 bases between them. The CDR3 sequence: CASSQDGRSSGNTIYF. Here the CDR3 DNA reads TGTGCCAGCAGCCAAGATGGACGGTCCTCTGGAAACACCATATATTTT.

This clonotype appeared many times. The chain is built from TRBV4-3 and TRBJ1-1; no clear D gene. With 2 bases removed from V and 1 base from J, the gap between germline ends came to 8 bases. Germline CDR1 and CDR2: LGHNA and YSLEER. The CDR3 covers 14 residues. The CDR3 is CASSQNWANTEAFF. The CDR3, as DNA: TGCGCCAGCAGCCAAAATTGGGCGAACACTGAAGCTTTCTTT.

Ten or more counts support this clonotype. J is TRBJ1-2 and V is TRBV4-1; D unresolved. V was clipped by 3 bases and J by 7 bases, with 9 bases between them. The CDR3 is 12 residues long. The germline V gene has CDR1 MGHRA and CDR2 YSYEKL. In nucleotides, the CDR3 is TGCGCCAGCAGCCATTTAGAGGGTGGCTACACCTTC. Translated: CASSHLEGGYTF.

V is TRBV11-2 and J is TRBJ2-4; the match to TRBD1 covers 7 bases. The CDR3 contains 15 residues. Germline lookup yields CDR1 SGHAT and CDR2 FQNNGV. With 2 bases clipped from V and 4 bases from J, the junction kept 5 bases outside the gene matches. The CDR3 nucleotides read TGTGCCAGCAGCTTACACGGGACAGAAAAAAACATTCAGTACTTC. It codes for CASSLHGTEKNIQYF.

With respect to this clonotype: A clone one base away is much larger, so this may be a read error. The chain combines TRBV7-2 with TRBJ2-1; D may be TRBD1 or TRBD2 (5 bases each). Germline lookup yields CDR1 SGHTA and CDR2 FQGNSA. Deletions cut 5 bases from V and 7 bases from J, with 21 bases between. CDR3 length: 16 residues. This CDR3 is CASSPSSEGLSNEQFF. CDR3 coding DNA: TGTGCCAGCAGCCCTTCGAGTGAGGGGTTGAGTAATGAGCAGTTCTTC.

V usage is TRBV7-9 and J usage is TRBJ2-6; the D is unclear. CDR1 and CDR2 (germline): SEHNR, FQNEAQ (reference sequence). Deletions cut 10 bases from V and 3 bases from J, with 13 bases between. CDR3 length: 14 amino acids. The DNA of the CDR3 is TGTGCCAACCCCCCCCGGAATGGGGCCAACGTCCTGACTTTC. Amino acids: CANPPRNGANVLTF.

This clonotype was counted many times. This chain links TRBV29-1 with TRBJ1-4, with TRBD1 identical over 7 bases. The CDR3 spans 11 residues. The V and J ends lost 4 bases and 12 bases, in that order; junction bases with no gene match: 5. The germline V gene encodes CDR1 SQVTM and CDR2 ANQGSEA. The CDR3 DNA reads TGCAGCGTTGGGACAGGTTTAGAACTGTTTTTT. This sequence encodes CSVGTGLELFF.

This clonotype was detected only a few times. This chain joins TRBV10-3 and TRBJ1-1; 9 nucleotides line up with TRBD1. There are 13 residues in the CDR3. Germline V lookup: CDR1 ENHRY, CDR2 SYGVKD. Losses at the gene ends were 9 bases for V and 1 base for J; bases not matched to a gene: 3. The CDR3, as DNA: TGTGCCATAAGGGACAGGGCGAACACTGAAGCTTTCTTT. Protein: CAIRDRANTEAFF.

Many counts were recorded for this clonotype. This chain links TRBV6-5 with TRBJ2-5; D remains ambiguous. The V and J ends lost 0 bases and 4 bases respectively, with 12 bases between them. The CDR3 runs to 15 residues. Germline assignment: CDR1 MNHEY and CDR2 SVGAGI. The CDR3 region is CASSYSKLLVETQYF. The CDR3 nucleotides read TGTGCCAGCAGTTACTCGAAGTTGCTAGTAGAGACCCAGTACTTC.

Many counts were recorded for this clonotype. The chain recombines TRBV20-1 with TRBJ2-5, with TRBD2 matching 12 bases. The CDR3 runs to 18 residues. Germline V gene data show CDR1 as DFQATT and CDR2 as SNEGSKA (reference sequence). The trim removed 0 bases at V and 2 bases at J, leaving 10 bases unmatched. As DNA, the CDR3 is TGCAGTGCTAGAGATCCCACTAGCGGGGGGACGTTACAAGAGACCCAGTACTTC. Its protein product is CSARDPTSGGTLQETQYF.

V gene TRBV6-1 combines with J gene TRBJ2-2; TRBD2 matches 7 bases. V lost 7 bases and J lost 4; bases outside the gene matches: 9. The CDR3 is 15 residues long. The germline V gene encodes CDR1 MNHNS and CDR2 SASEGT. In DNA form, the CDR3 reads TGTGCCAGCATGGGGTGGGGGGGATTCACCGGGGAGCTGTTTTTT. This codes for CASMGWGGFTGELFF.

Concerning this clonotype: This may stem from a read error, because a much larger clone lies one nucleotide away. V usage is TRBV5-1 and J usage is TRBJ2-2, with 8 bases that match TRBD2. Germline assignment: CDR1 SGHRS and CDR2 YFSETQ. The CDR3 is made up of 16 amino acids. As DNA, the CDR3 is TGCGCCAGCGGCTTGGAAACGGGAGGGTACACCGGGGAGCTGTTTTTT. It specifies CASGLETGGYTGELFF.

The CDR3 bases are TGTGCCAGCAGCGGGACAGTTGGCCCTGGAAACACCATATATTTT. This gives the protein CASSGTVGPGNTIYF. V is TRBV2 and J is TRBJ1-3, with 7 positions matching TRBD1. The V and J ends lost 6 bases and 2 bases, in that order; junction bases with no gene match: 7. The germline gives CDR1 SNHLY, CDR2 FYNNEI. This CDR3 is 15 amino acids long. The whole variable domain, filled in from reference TRBV2 and TRBJ1-3, reads EPEVTQTPSHQVTQMGQEVILRCVPISNHLYFYWYRQILGQKVEFLVSFYNNEISEKSEIFDDQFSVERPDGSNFTLKIRSTKLEDSAMYFCASSGTVGPGNTIYFGEGSWLTVV.

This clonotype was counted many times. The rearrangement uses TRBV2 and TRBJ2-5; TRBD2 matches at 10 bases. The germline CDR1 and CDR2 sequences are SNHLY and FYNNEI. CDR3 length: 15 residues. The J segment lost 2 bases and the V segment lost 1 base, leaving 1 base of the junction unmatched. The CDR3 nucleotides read TGTGCCAGCAGTGAAGGAGCGGGAGGGCAAGAGACCCAGTACTTC. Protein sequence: CASSEGAGGQETQYF.

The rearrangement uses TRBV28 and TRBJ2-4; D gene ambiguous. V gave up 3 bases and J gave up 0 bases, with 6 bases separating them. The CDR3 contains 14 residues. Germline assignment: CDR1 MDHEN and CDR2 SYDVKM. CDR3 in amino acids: CASSLILAKNIQYF. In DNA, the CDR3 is TGTGCCAGCAGTTTGATATTAGCCAAAAACATTCAGTACTTC.